This entry lists 15 T cell receptor beta chains sequenced from one sample in a study of CD8 T cells in Susac syndrome. Random hexamers were used to reverse transcribe an amount of about 0.5 to 1 ug RNA. Using its own MiXCR run on the immunoSEQ multiplex PCR reads, TCRdb lists one record per CDR3 protein. The data contain nearly 200,000 distinct CDR3 sequences, 90% to 95% of them singletons. The material sequenced was CD4+ T cells from PBMCs. These receptors came from a human donor with multiple sclerosis.

This chain connects TRBV29-1 to TRBJ1-1; 10 bases align to TRBD1. The V and J ends lost 6 bases and 11 bases, in that order; junction bases with no gene match: 12. Germline CDR1 reads SQVTM; CDR2 reads ANQGSEA. The CDR3 is made up of 13 amino acids. This CDR3 is CSVRTGGRDDAFF. The CDR3 coding sequence is TGCAGCGTCCGGACAGGGGGGCGGGATGACGCTTTCTTT.

The CDR3 DNA follows: TGTGCCAGCAGCGCGCGAAATACGCAGTATTTT. This encodes CASSARNTQYF. The chain joins TRBV3-1 to TRBJ2-3, with D unresolved. The V end lost 5 bases, the J end lost 7 bases, and 7 bases lay between the germline ends. This CDR3 region has 11 residues. In germline, CDR1 is LGHDT, CDR2 YNNKEL (reference sequence).

The chain uses TRBV2 and TRBJ2-5, with D uncertain. Germline CDR1 and CDR2: SNHLY and FYNNEI. V lost 6 bases to trimming and J lost 9 bases, with 20 bases between them. The CDR3 has 14 residues. CDR3 DNA sequence: TGTGCCAGCAGAGCTGACATGAGTCCGACGGCCCAGTACTTC. This gives the protein CASRADMSPTAQYF.

The J gene is TRBJ2-7, the V gene TRBV4-1; 7 positions match TRBD2. Germline CDR1 MGHRA, CDR2 YSYEKL. The CDR3 loop spans 17 amino acids. V lost 2 bases, J lost 3 bases, and 13 bases stayed unmatched. Written as DNA, the CDR3 is TGCGCCAGCAGCCAATCTTTGCACGGGAGGATAAACTACGAGCAGTACTTC. It codes for CASSQSLHGRINYEQYF.

J is TRBJ2-3 and V is TRBV20-1; 8 nucleotides match TRBD1. The V segment lost 4 bases and the J segment 2 bases; nucleotides outside the gene matches: 11. Germline V lookup: CDR1 DFQATT, CDR2 SNEGSKA (reference sequence). The CDR3 runs to 16 residues. The CDR3 sequence is CSAIPLRQGSTDTQYF. In DNA, the CDR3 is TGCAGTGCTATCCCACTCAGACAGGGGTCCACAGATACGCAGTATTTT.

V usage is TRBV20-1 and J usage is TRBJ1-5; TRBD1 might be the D (6 bases). V gave up 4 bases and J gave up 0 bases, with 16 bases separating them. CDR1 DFQATT and CDR2 SNEGSKA come from the germline V gene (reference sequence). CDR3 length: 16 residues. CDR3 coding DNA: TGCAGTGCTAAGGTGGGGGGAGGGGGTAGCAATCAGCCCCAGCATTTT. It codes for CSAKVGGGGSNQPQHF.

The rearrangement joins TRBV12-3 or TRBV12-4 to TRBJ2-1; D gene unclear. This CDR3 region has 11 residues. The V gene lost 2 bases and the J gene lost 12 bases, with 8 bases spanning the gap. DNA of the CDR3: TGTGCCAGCAGTTTATCGGGTAGGCAGTTCTTC. Its protein is CASSLSGRQFF.

The rearrangement joins TRBV20-1 to TRBJ2-7, with 8 bases identical to TRBD2. The germline V gene has CDR1 DFQATT and CDR2 SNEGSKA (reference sequence). After removal of 3 bases from V and 3 bases from J, the junction contained 7 bases not matched to a gene. The CDR3 has 14 amino acids. The DNA of the CDR3 is TGCAGTGCTAGGAAGGGACTAGGGGTCTACGAGCAGTACTTC. Translation: CSARKGLGVYEQYF.

The sample holds one count of this clonotype. This chain links TRBV15 with TRBJ2-2; 7 nucleotides line up with TRBD2. After removal of 3 bases from V and 5 bases from J, the junction contained 15 bases not matched to a gene. This CDR3 contains 18 residues. Germline assignment: CDR1 LNHNV and CDR2 YYDKDF (reference sequence). Here the CDR3 DNA reads TGTGCCACCAGCAGCCCAATACAGGCGATCGGGGGGACCGGGGAGCTGTTTTTT. It codes for CATSSPIQAIGGTGELFF.

The chain joins TRBV20-1 to TRBJ2-7; D remains ambiguous. Trimming pared 6 bases from V and 3 bases from J, leaving 6 bases between. The CDR3 spans 10 residues. From germline, CDR1 is DFQATT and CDR2 SNEGSKA (reference sequence). This CDR3 is CSAVDYEQYF. The CDR3 DNA reads TGCAGTGCGGTTGACTACGAGCAGTACTTC.

V usage is TRBV9 and J usage is TRBJ2-1, with 8 bases aligning to TRBD2. V was clipped by 0 bases and J by 7 bases; unmatched bases: 6. The CDR3 has 15 amino acids. Germline V gene data show CDR1 as SGDLS and CDR2 as YYNGEE. The CDR3 protein is CASSVVASGHNEQFF. Here the CDR3 DNA reads TGTGCCAGCAGCGTAGTAGCTAGCGGGCATAATGAGCAGTTCTTC.

The V and J genes are TRBV29-1 and TRBJ1-2, with D hard to call. V dropped 3 bases and J dropped 2 bases, with 7 bases sitting between them. The CDR3 has 12 amino acids. Germline V gene sequence: CDR1 SQVTM, CDR2 ANQGSEA. The CDR3 is CSVDTLNYGYTF. The CDR3 nucleotides are TGCAGCGTTGATACACTAAACTATGGCTACACCTTC. Full variable domain (outside the CDR3, taken from reference TRBV29-1 and TRBJ1-2): SAVISQKPSRDICQRGTSLTIQCQVDSQVTMMFWYRQQPGQSLTLIATANQGSEATYESGFVIDKFPISRPNLTFSTLTVSNMSPEDSSIYLCSVDTLNYGYTFGSGTRLTVV.

The chain employs TRBV20-1 and TRBJ2-1; TRBD2 agrees at 13 bases. The length of the CDR3 is 16 residues. The junction had 8 bases not matched to a gene; V was cut back by 0 bases and J by 9 bases. CDR1 and CDR2 (germline): DFQATT, SNEGSKA (reference sequence). The CDR3 bases are TGCAGTGCTAGAGATCGACTAGCGGGAGGAACGGGTGAGCAGTTCTTC. It yields the protein CSARDRLAGGTGEQFF.

The chain employs TRBV24-1 and TRBJ2-7; 9 nucleotides match TRBD2. The CDR3 covers 14 residues. Germline V lookup: CDR1 KGHDR, CDR2 SFDVKD. J was trimmed by 6 bases and V by 3 bases; bases with no gene match: 5. CDR3 coding DNA: TGTGCCACCAGTGATCAGCTAGCGGGATCCGAGCAGTACTTC. Translating gives CATSDQLAGSEQYF.

This clonotype has just one count. The genes are TRBV15 and TRBJ2-3; 8 bases align to TRBD2. From germline, CDR1 is LNHNV and CDR2 YYDKDF (reference sequence). The CDR3 is made up of 20 amino acids. With V trimmed by 0 bases and J by 4 bases, 18 bases remained unmatched. Here the CDR3 reads CATSRDVRRAGEGEADTQYF. CDR3 DNA: TGTGCCACCAGCAGAGATGTGAGGAGAGCGGGAGAGGGGGAGGCAGATACGCAGTATTTT.